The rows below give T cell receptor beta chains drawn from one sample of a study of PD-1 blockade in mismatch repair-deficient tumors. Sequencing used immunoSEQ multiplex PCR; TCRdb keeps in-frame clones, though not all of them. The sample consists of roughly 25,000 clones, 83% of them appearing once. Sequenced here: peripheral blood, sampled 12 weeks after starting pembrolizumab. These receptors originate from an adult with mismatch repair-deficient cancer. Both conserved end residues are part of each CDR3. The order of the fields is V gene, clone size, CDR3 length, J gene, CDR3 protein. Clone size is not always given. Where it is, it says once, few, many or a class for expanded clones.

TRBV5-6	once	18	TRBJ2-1	CASSLEVVRQGDYNEQFF
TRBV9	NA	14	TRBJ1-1	CASSFKTGGCEAFF
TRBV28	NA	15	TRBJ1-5	CASSLLQGEGQPRHF
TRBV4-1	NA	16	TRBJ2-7	CASSQDSGRGGNEQYF
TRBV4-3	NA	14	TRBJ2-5	CASSQDPERETQYF
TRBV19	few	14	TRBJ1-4	CASSIGTENEKLFF
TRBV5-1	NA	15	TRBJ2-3	CASSLVFSGKDTQYF
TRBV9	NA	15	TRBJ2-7	CASSVGERVMGEQYF
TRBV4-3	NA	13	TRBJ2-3	CASSQSVRDTQYF
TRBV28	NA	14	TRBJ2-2	CASRRQGRSGELFF
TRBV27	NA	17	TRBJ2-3	CATRPTGGGIRTDTQYF
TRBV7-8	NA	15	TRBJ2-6	CASSLVGAGANVLTF
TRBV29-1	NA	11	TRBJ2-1	CIRSSYNEQFF
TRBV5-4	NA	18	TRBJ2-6	CASSPPLAGVRGANVLTF
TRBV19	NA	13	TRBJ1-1	CASSSGDVPEAFF
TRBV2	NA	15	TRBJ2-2	CASPGLAGAGGELFF
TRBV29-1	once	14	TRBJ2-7	CSVEGADRGLEQYF
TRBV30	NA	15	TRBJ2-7	CAWTPTRGTGREQYF
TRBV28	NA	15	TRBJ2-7	CASSPGGTSSYEQYF
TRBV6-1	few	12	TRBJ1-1	CASSDYRGEAFF
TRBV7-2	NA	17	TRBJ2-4	CASSLATGTSGKNIQYF
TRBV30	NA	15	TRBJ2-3	CAWSVGRRSTDTQYF
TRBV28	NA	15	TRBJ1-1	CASSFGGRSGTEAFF
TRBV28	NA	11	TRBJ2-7	CASSRYYEQYF
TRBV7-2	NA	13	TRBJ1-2	CATGQGANYGYTF
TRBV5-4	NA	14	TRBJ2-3	CASSPAGGSDTQYF
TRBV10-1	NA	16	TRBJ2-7	CASSPLSSGATYEQYF
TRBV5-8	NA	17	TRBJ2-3	CASSFVRLAGFTDTQYF
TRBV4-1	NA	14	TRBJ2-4	CASSQVGGSNIQYF
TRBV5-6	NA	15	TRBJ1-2	CASSHYSYGNYGYTF
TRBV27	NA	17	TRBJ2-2	CASSLVPGTVVAGELFF
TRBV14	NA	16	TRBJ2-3	CASSEKGHRYTDTQYF
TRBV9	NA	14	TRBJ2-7	CASSVAGGPGEQYF
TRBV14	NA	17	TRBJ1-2	CASSQGMQGARTYGYTF
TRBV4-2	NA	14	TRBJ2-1	CASKSGSSYNEQFF
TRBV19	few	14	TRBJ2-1	CASSIGSGISEQFF
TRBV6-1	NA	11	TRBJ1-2	CASSEREGYTF
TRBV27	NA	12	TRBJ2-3	CASSSLGDTQYF
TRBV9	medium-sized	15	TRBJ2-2	CASSEQRANTGELFF
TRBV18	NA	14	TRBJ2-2	CASSPNSYTGELFF